This T cell receptor beta chain was sequenced for a study of TIL therapy for anti-PD-1-resistant metastatic lung cancer. Overall study: Tumors carried a median 1.5 non-synonymous mutations per megabase.

The CDR3 length is 11 residues. Deletions cut 7 bases from V and 7 bases from J, with 8 bases between. Looked up from germline, CDR1 is WSHSY and CDR2 is SAAADI. Stated time point: pre-treatment sample, taken before nivolumab and TIL therapy. This was the immunoSEQ v3 assay. Sequencing depth was around 1.9 million read pairs for survey level, about 5-6.5 million for deep. Profiled with immunoSEQ multiplex PCR; TCRdb holds only in-frame clones, not every one. The table records approximately 53,000 clones, 79% of them present only once. This clone was counted a few times. This clonotype originated in a woman aged 30 to 85 with non-small cell lung cancer. The chain employs TRBV10-2 and TRBJ2-1; D is ambiguous. Sequencing was performed on blood, taken at baseline. CDR3 nucleotides: TGCGCCAGCAAAGTGGAAAATGAGCAGTTCTTC. Protein sequence: CASKVENEQFF.